The rows below give T cell receptor beta chains drawn from one sample of a study of blood T cell repertoires in COVID-19. The repertoire was sequenced with immunoSEQ multiplex PCR; TCRdb's copy has only in-frame clones and lacks some. This sample has 250,000 to 300,000 clones; around 90% occur once, and the top ten carry 2.2%. What was sequenced was peripheral blood. These receptors all stem from a woman between 50 and 59 years old who had recovered from COVID-19. CDR3s include the opening cysteine and the closing phenylalanine or tryptophan. D genes are given only for firm matches. Clone sizes are given selectively: once, few, many, or a class where the clone is expanded.

14	NA	NA	TRBJ1-1	TRBV3-1/TRBV3-2	TGTGCCAGCAGCCAAGCGGACAGGAACACTGAAGCTTTCTTT	CASSQADRNTEAFF
13	NA	NA	TRBJ1-1	TRBV6-5	TGTGCCAGCAGCCGGGCCGAGGGCACTGAAGCTTTCTTT	CASSRAEGTEAFF
14	NA	NA	TRBJ1-2	TRBV7-8	TGTGCCAGCAGCTTAGCCGGACAGACGTATGGCTACACCTTC	CASSLAGQTYGYTF
15	TRBD1	NA	TRBJ1-2	TRBV19	TGTGCCAGTAGTATACGGGGACAGGGGACCTATGGCTACACCTTC	CASSIRGQGTYGYTF
14	NA	NA	TRBJ1-5	TRBV7-3	TGTGCCAGCTTCATCGGGGGTTTCAATCAGCCCCAGCATTTT	CASFIGGFNQPQHF
16	NA	NA	TRBJ1-3	TRBV4-1	TGCGCCAGCAGCCGCTTCCCACAGGGCGGTGGAAACACCATATATTTT	CASSRFPQGGGNTIYF
14	TRBD1	NA	TRBJ2-2	TRBV5-1	TGCGCCAGCAGCTTCACAGGGGAGACCGGGGAGCTGTTTTTT	CASSFTGETGELFF
15	NA	NA	TRBJ2-5	TRBV4-3	TGCGCCAGCAGCCAGGGGGCCGCTAGCATTGAGCCCCAGTACTTC	CASSQGAASIEPQYF
15	TRBD1	once	TRBJ2-7	TRBV23-1	TGCGCCAGCAGAGACACAGGGGATCCACCTACGGTGCAGTACTTC	CASRDTGDPPTVQYF
18	NA	NA	TRBJ1-1	TRBV4-1	TGCGCCAGCAGCCAGAGAGAGCCCACAGGGATCGGGGCCACTGAAGCTTTCTTT	CASSQREPTGIGATEAFF
12	TRBD1	NA	TRBJ1-1	TRBV25-1	TGTGCCAGCAGTGTGACAGGGGCTGAAGCTTTCTTT	CASSVTGAEAFF
17	TRBD1	once	TRBJ1-2	TRBV5-5	TGTGCCAGCAGCCCCTTCGCCGGGACAGGGCCTAACTATGGCTACACCTTC	CASSPFAGTGPNYGYTF
17	TRBD1	NA	TRBJ2-3	TRBV7-8	TGTGCCAGCAGCCTTCTCTCTTGGACAGGGAGCACAGATACGCAGTATTTT	CASSLLSWTGSTDTQYF
17	TRBD2	once	TRBJ2-3	TRBV24-1	TGTGCCACCAGCGAAGGTCACGGGGGGTGGGACACAGATACGCAGTATTTT	CATSEGHGGWDTDTQYF
14	TRBD2	NA	TRBJ2-5	TRBV30	TGTGCCTGCGACTCCGGGACTAGCGGGAGTACCCAGTACTTC	CACDSGTSGSTQYF
14	NA	NA	TRBJ1-1	TRBV28	TGTGCCGCAGGCAGGATAACGTTGAACACTGAAGCTTTCTTT	CAAGRITLNTEAFF
15	TRBD1	NA	TRBJ1-1	TRBV10-3	TGTGCCATCAGTGAGAAGGGACAGGGGGCACCAGAAGCTTTCTTT	CAISEKGQGAPEAFF
14	NA	NA	TRBJ1-2	TRBV15	TGTGCCACCAGCGCTGGACAGTCTAACTATGGCTACACCTTC	CATSAGQSNYGYTF
16	NA	NA	TRBJ2-7	TRBV6-6	TGTGCCAGCAGTTACTCCGACGAGGGGGAGTACTACGAGCAGTACTTC	CASSYSDEGEYYEQYF
14	NA	few	TRBJ2-5	TRBV5-1	TGCGCCAGCAGCTTGGGGTCGACGGAGGAGACCCAGTACTTC	CASSLGSTEETQYF
12	NA	NA	TRBJ2-7	TRBV28	TGTGCCAGCAGTCAGACAGGCTACGAGCAGTACTTC	CASSQTGYEQYF
12	NA	many	TRBJ2-2	TRBV30	TGTGCCTGGAGTGTCGGTAGCGGGGAGCTGTTTTTT	CAWSVGSGELFF
15	NA	few	TRBJ2-2	TRBV6-4	TGTGCCAGCAGTGAAGGGGGTGCGAACACCGGGGAGCTGTTTTTT	CASSEGGANTGELFF
12	TRBD1	NA	TRBJ1-3	TRBV29-1	TGCAGCGCTGGGACAGTGGCAAACACCATATATTTT	CSAGTVANTIYF
17	TRBD1	NA	TRBJ1-2	TRBV9	TGTGCCAGCAGCGTAGGATCCGGGACAGGGGTATTTGGTGGCTACACCTTC	CASSVGSGTGVFGGYTF
18	TRBD2	NA	TRBJ2-5	TRBV7-2	TGTGCCAGCAGCTTAGGCCGGACTAGCGGGGCGGCCCAAGAGACCCAGTACTTC	CASSLGRTSGAAQETQYF
16	NA	once	TRBJ2-2	TRBV28	TGTGCCACCACTCATTCCGGACACTCGAACACCGGGGAGCTGTTTTTT	CATTHSGHSNTGELFF
14	TRBD1	NA	TRBJ1-2	TRBV7-8	TGTGCCAGCAGCTTAACCACAGGGGGCTATGGCTACACCTTC	CASSLTTGGYGYTF
12	NA	NA	TRBJ2-7	TRBV7-2	TGTGCCAGCAGCTCGACCAGCGGCGAGCAGTACTTC	CASSSTSGEQYF
14	NA	NA	TRBJ1-1	TRBV2	TGTGCCAGCAGTGAGGAGGGACCCCACACTGAAGCTTTCTTT	CASSEEGPHTEAFF
13	NA	NA	TRBJ1-4	TRBV28	TGTGCCAGCAGTTCCAGGCGAAATGAAAAACTGTTTTTT	CASSSRRNEKLFF
14	NA	NA	TRBJ2-1	TRBV7-9	TGTGCCAGCAGCCCCTCTGTGGGGAGCGCAACGTGGTTCTTC	CASSPSVGSATWFF
14	TRBD1	NA	TRBJ1-1	TRBV18	TGTGCCAGCTCGACATACACAGGGGACACTGAAGCTTTCTTT	CASSTYTGDTEAFF
15	NA	NA	TRBJ1-3	TRBV28	TGTGCCAGCAGTGTTACAGGGCACCCCGGAAACACCATATATTTT	CASSVTGHPGNTIYF
15	TRBD1	NA	TRBJ2-7	TRBV10-3	TGTGCCATCAGTGAGTCGAGGACAGGGGTGTACGAGCAGTACTTC	CAISESRTGVYEQYF
15	NA	NA	TRBJ1-2	TRBV9	TGTGCCAGCAGCGCTTCCGTTGGGGCGAACTATGGCTACACCTTC	CASSASVGANYGYTF
12	NA	NA	TRBJ1-1	TRBV7-9	TGTGCCAGCAGCATCCGTACAGAGGGAGCTTTCTTT	CASSIRTEGAFF
15	TRBD1	NA	TRBJ2-5	TRBV5-1	TGCGCCAGCCGATATAGAGAGGGGGCGGGAGAGACCCAGTACTTC	CASRYREGAGETQYF
16	TRBD2	NA	TRBJ2-3	TRBV12-5	TGTGCTAGTGGTTTGCGGTCGGGAGGGTCCACAGATACGCAGTATTTT	CASGLRSGGSTDTQYF
16	NA	few	TRBJ2-3	TRBV6-6	TGTGCCAGCAGTTACTCACAGGGTAGAAGCACAGATACGCAGTATTTT	CASSYSQGRSTDTQYF
15	TRBD1	NA	TRBJ2-3	TRBV5-1	TGCGCCAGCAGCTTGGCCGAGGCAGGGGGAGATACGCAGTATTTT	CASSLAEAGGDTQYF
14	NA	NA	TRBJ1-2	TRBV4-3	TGCGCCAGCAGCCAAGAGTGGGGGAGGTATGGCTACACCTTC	CASSQEWGRYGYTF